The 31 T cell receptor beta chains presented below share a single source sample, sequenced in a study of T cell responses to AZD1222 COVID-19 vaccine. Sequenced by immunoSEQ multiplex PCR; TCRdb stores in-frame clones only, minus some. This sample has over 85,000 clones, with about four fifths found just once. This specimen was peripheral blood, taken on day 0 of AZD1222 vaccination. The receptor set was obtained from an adult in good health.

This clone occurred once. The chain combines TRBV6-6 with TRBJ2-7; TRBD1 matches 10 bases. J lost 1 base, V lost 6 bases, and 9 bases had no gene match. Germline-derived CDR1 and CDR2 are MNHNY and SVGAGI (reference sequence). The CDR3 is made up of 16 amino acids. The CDR3 DNA reads as TGTGCCAGCAGAAATGAACCGGGACAGGGGTCCTACGAGCAGTACTTC. It encodes CASRNEPGQGSYEQYF.

The chain links TRBV4-3 to TRBJ1-6; D is unresolved. V gave up 1 base and J gave up 8 bases, with 6 bases separating them. The germline V gene encodes CDR1 LGHNA and CDR2 YSLEER. The CDR3 length is 13 residues. The CDR3 DNA sequence: TGCGCCAGCAGCCAAGTAGGTGATTCACCCCTCCACTTT. It is translated as CASSQVGDSPLHF.

In DNA form, the CDR3 reads TGTGCCAGCAAGACTGTCAAAAATCAGCCCCAGCATTTT. This codes for CASKTVKNQPQHF. The V and J genes are TRBV2 and TRBJ1-5; D call uncertain. Trimming left V 7 bases short and J 4 bases short, with 11 bases between. Germline V gene data show CDR1 as SNHLY and CDR2 as FYNNEI. CDR3 length: 13 amino acids.

The table lists this clone with a few counts. The J gene is TRBJ2-3, the V gene TRBV7-2; 9 bases line up with TRBD2. With V trimmed by 5 bases and J by 3 bases, 6 bases remained unmatched. This CDR3 has 15 residues. CDR1 SGHTA and CDR2 FQGNSA come from the germline V gene. The CDR3 bases are TGTGCCAGCAGCCGCGGGGGGGCCGGGACAGATACGCAGTATTTT. Its translation is CASSRGGAGTDTQYF.

In nucleotides, the CDR3 is TGTGCCAGCAGTCCCCCGGCGCTATTTCAGCCCCAGCATTTT. It encodes CASSPPALFQPQHF. V gene TRBV28 combines with J gene TRBJ1-5; D is unresolved. Germline CDR1 and CDR2: MDHEN and SYDVKM. V was cut by 5 bases and J by 6 bases, with 14 bases left in between. CDR3 length: 14 amino acids.

This chain joins TRBV28 and TRBJ2-4; 7 bases map to TRBD1. The CDR3 runs 16 residues. V dropped 5 bases and J dropped 6; count of bases not matched to a gene: 13. Germline CDR1 reads MDHEN; CDR2 reads SYDVKM. This chain's CDR3 is CASSALFGTEGNIQYF. For the CDR3, the DNA is TGTGCCAGCAGTGCCCTTTTTGGGACAGAGGGAAACATTCAGTACTTC.

V usage is TRBV28 and J usage is TRBJ2-2, with D perhaps TRBD2 (5 bases). This CDR3 has 15 amino acids. Germline CDR1 MDHEN, CDR2 SYDVKM. V dropped 3 bases and J dropped 4 bases, with 12 bases sitting between them. CDR3 sequence reads: CASSLEDWGTGELFF. The CDR3 coding sequence is TGTGCCAGCAGTTTGGAGGACTGGGGCACCGGGGAGCTGTTTTTT. Full variable domain (missing parts from reference TRBV28 and TRBJ2-2): DVKVTQSSRYLVKRTGEKVFLECVQDMDHENMFWYRQDPGLGLRLIYFSYDVKMKEKGDIPEGYSVSREKKERFSLILESASTNQTSMYLCASSLEDWGTGELFFGEGSRLTVL.

The chain recombines TRBV27 with TRBJ1-1; a possible D gene is TRBD1 (5 bases). V lost 1 base to trimming and J lost 2 bases, with 14 bases between them. The CDR3 runs to 16 residues. Germline-derived CDR1 and CDR2 are MNHEY and SMNVEV (reference sequence). CDR3 nucleotide sequence: TGTGCCAGCAGTTTATGGGGTGGGGGAGGAAACACTGAAGCTTTCTTT. This codes for CASSLWGGGGNTEAFF.

The genes are TRBV28 and TRBJ2-1, with 10 bases matching TRBD1. The CDR3 runs 15 residues. Germline V gene lookup returns CDR1 MDHEN and CDR2 SYDVKM. V shed 7 bases, J shed 10 bases, and the junction held 13 bases outside the gene matches. The CDR3, as DNA: TGTGCCAGCAATAGACAGGGGGCGCAGTCGGGCGAGCAGTTCTTC. It specifies CASNRQGAQSGEQFF.

The chain employs TRBV29-1 and TRBJ2-3; possibly TRBD1 for D (5 bases). Looked up from germline, CDR1 is SQVTM and CDR2 is ANQGSEA. The CDR3 sequence is 14 residues long. Trimming stripped 3 bases from V and 1 base from J, with 11 bases between. CDR3 DNA sequence: TGCAGCGTTGAGGTCAGGGTAGGCACAGATACGCAGTATTTT. This encodes CSVEVRVGTDTQYF.

This clone showed up just once. This chain joins TRBV3-1 (or the pseudogene TRBV3-2) and TRBJ2-7; 7 bases are shared with TRBD1. The CDR3 is 15 amino acids. Germline CDR1 reads LGHDT; CDR2 reads YNNKEL (reference sequence). The J segment lost 4 bases and the V segment lost 6 bases, leaving 12 bases of the junction unmatched. The CDR3 spells CASRTETGNVYEQYF. Here the CDR3 DNA reads TGTGCCAGCAGAACTGAGACAGGGAACGTGTACGAGCAGTACTTC.

V and J are TRBV3-1 (or the pseudogene TRBV3-2) and TRBJ2-1, with D perhaps TRBD1 (6 bases). Trimming stripped 4 bases from V and 8 bases from J, with 15 bases between. Germline V CDR1 and CDR2: LGHDT, YNNKEL (reference sequence). The CDR3 consists of 14 residues. For the CDR3, the DNA is TGTGCCAGCAGCCGCAACGCAGGGGCCCATGAGCAGTTCTTC. It translates to CASSRNAGAHEQFF.

This clone was observed a handful of times. The chain links TRBV10-1 to TRBJ1-1; a weak D match, TRBD1 (5 bases). Trimming removed 1 base from V and 4 bases from J, with 22 bases in between. The germline gives CDR1 WNHNN, CDR2 SYGVQD (reference sequence). The CDR3 contains 18 residues. This chain's CDR3 is CASSELLSSRAGGTEAFF. The CDR3 nucleotides read TGCGCCAGCAGTGAGTTGTTATCTTCCAGGGCCGGGGGCACTGAAGCTTTCTTT.

The CDR3 bases are TGTGCCACCAGTGGGGGCAGGACAGGCACAGATACGCAGTATTTT. Its translation: CATSGGRTGTDTQYF. The rearrangement joins TRBV24-1 to TRBJ2-3, with D possibly matching TRBD1 (6 bases). The CDR3 consists of 15 residues. V was pared by 5 bases and J by 1 base, with 12 bases between. Germline CDR1 is KGHDR and CDR2 is SFDVKD.

The chain uses TRBV24-1 and TRBJ2-7; D is possibly TRBD1 or TRBD2 (5 bases each). This CDR3 region has 15 residues. V was cut by 6 bases and J by 4 bases, with 18 bases left in between. Germline CDR1 and CDR2: KGHDR and SFDVKD. In DNA, the CDR3 is TGTGCCACCAGTTACGGGACCGGAGGATATTACGAGCAGTACTTC. It specifies CATSYGTGGYYEQYF.

The chain has TRBV7-2 and TRBJ1-3; 8 positions agree with TRBD1. J gave up 2 bases and V 1 base, and 4 bases lay outside the gene matches. The CDR3 consists of 16 residues. Per germline, CDR1 SGHTA and CDR2 FQGNSA. The CDR3 nucleotides read TGTGCCAGCAGCTTAGAGGGACAGGTGGCTGGAAACACCATATATTTT. Translating it yields CASSLEGQVAGNTIYF.

V and J are TRBV5-3 and TRBJ1-2; 9 bases align to TRBD1. TRBV5-3 is classed as an ORF, of uncertain function. CDR3 length: 13 amino acids. V shed 10 bases, J shed 8 bases, and the junction held 12 bases outside the gene matches. The CDR3 reads CALRDREVYGYTF. Written as DNA, the CDR3 is TGTGCCCTTAGGGACAGGGAGGTATACGGCTACACCTTC.

The rearrangement links TRBV6-5 to TRBJ1-1; D not certain. The CDR3 length is 11 residues. V was clipped by 11 bases and J by 6 bases, with 13 bases between them. Germline assignment: CDR1 MNHEY and CDR2 SVGAGI. As DNA, the CDR3 is TGTGCCGTTAGGGTTAACGCTGAAGCTTTCTTT. This codes for CAVRVNAEAFF.

The V and J genes are TRBV7-8 and TRBJ1-5; D not resolved. Germline V gene sequence: CDR1 SGHVS, CDR2 FQNEAQ. V was trimmed by 1 base and J by 6 bases, leaving 10 bases between them. CDR3 length: 14 residues. CDR3 sequence (DNA): TGTGCCAGCAGCTTAGATGGGTTATCTCAGCCCCAGCATTTT. As protein: CASSLDGLSQPQHF. The full variable domain, rest sourced from reference TRBV7-8 and TRBJ1-5, is GAGVSQSPRYKVAKRGQDVALRCDPISGHVSLFWYQQALGQGPEFLTYFQNEAQLDKSGLPSDRFFAERPEGSVSTLKIQRTQQEDSAVYLCASSLDGLSQPQHFGDGTRLSIL.

The chain carries TRBV5-8 and TRBJ2-3; 12 bases line up with TRBD1. V lost 4 bases to trimming and J lost 4 bases; unmatched junction nucleotides: 7. Per the germline V gene, CDR1 is SGHTS and CDR2 is YDEGEE. The length of the CDR3 is 16 residues. The CDR3 sequence is CASSDPGTGGADTQYF. The CDR3 nucleotides are TGTGCCAGCAGCGATCCCGGGACAGGGGGCGCAGATACGCAGTATTTT.

The rearrangement links TRBV18 to TRBJ1-1; 11 positions match TRBD1. Trimming removed 1 base from V and 11 bases from J; junction bases left unmatched: 3. Germline lookup yields CDR1 KGHSH and CDR2 LQKENI. CDR3 length: 13 residues. The CDR3 region has the DNA TGTGCCAGCTCACCACTGGGACAGGGGGACGCTTTCTTT. Amino acids: CASSPLGQGDAFF. The full variable domain, with the rest looked up from reference TRBV18 and TRBJ1-1, is NAGVMQNPRHLVRRRGQEARLRCSPMKGHSHVYWYRQLPEEGLKFMVYLQKENIIDESGMPKERFSAEFPKEGPSILRIQQVVRGDSAAYFCASSPLGQGDAFFGQGTRLTVV.

V gene TRBV19 combines with J gene TRBJ2-3, with D maybe TRBD1 (6 bases). Per germline, CDR1 LNHDA and CDR2 SQIVND (reference sequence). Deletions cut 4 bases from V and 4 bases from J, with 12 bases between. The CDR3 spans 14 residues. The CDR3 bases are TGTGCCAGTAGTAAGGACAGTTGGGCAGATACGCAGTATTTT. Its translation: CASSKDSWADTQYF.

The chain recombines TRBV4-3 with TRBJ1-1, with D possibly matching TRBD1 (6 bases). Germline V gene sequence: CDR1 LGHNA, CDR2 YSLEER. CDR3 length: 17 amino acids. Trimming removed 0 bases from V and 0 bases from J, with 14 bases in between. The CDR3: CASSQDPTGTLNTEAFF. The CDR3 nucleotides are TGCGCCAGCAGCCAAGACCCGACAGGAACATTGAACACTGAAGCTTTCTTT.

V usage is TRBV19 and J usage is TRBJ2-7; 8 bases align to TRBD2. The CDR3 spans 14 residues. With V trimmed by 7 bases and J by 5 bases, 10 bases remained unmatched. Germline V gene lookup returns CDR1 LNHDA and CDR2 SQIVND (reference sequence). DNA for the CDR3: TGTGCCAGTAACCTCGGGGGGGCGCGGAACGAGCAGTACTTC. This sequence encodes CASNLGGARNEQYF. Filled out from reference TRBV19 and TRBJ2-7, the complete variable domain reads DGGITQSPKYLFRKEGQNVTLSCEQNLNHDAMYWYRQDPGQGLRLIYYSQIVNDFQKGDIAEGYSVSREKKESFPLTVTSAQKNPTAFYLCASNLGGARNEQYFGPGTRLTVT.

The chain has TRBV5-1 and TRBJ2-2, with a weak D call TRBD1 (6 bases). Trimming shortened V by 2 bases and J by 5 bases, and 13 bases separated the two germline ends. The CDR3 is made up of 15 amino acids. Germline assignment: CDR1 SGHRS and CDR2 YFSETQ. CDR3 protein: CASSLQGDETGELFF. Here the CDR3 DNA reads TGCGCCAGCAGCTTACAGGGTGATGAGACCGGGGAGCTGTTTTTT.

This clone was counted many times. The rearrangement uses TRBV12-3 or TRBV12-4 and TRBJ2-1; no definite D call. The V end lost 2 bases, the J end lost 7 bases, and 3 bases lay between the germline ends. This CDR3 region has 11 residues. The CDR3 is CASSLTNEQFF. The CDR3 nucleotides read TGTGCCAGCAGTTTAACGAATGAGCAGTTCTTC.

The chain links TRBV10-3 to TRBJ2-3; tentative D call: TRBD1 (6 bases). Germline V gene lookup returns CDR1 ENHRY and CDR2 SYGVKD. This CDR3 region has 13 residues. Trimming stripped 10 bases from V and 0 bases from J, with 11 bases between. The CDR3 DNA sequence: TGTGCCAGTGGGACATCTAGCACAGATACGCAGTATTTT. This sequence encodes CASGTSSTDTQYF.

The chain joins TRBV4-1 to TRBJ1-6; D is ambiguous. V lost 0 bases, J lost 3 bases, and 9 bases lay in between. Germline V gives CDR1 MGHRA, CDR2 YSYEKL. CDR3 length: 16 amino acids. The CDR3 sequence is CASSQEGMIYNSPLHF. CDR3 sequence (DNA): TGCGCCAGCAGCCAAGAGGGGATGATCTATAATTCACCCCTCCACTTT.

This clone has a single count. The J gene is TRBJ2-3, the V gene TRBV9; 7 nucleotides agree with TRBD2. In germline, CDR1 is SGDLS, CDR2 YYNGEE. V lost 3 bases, J lost 0 bases, and 10 bases stayed unmatched. This CDR3 comprises 17 residues. The CDR3 loop reads CASSGASGTSSTDTQYF. CDR3 DNA sequence: TGTGCCAGCAGCGGGGCTAGCGGAACCTCTAGCACAGATACGCAGTATTTT.

This clone occurred a few times. The V call is TRBV18, the J call TRBJ2-5, with 9 nucleotides matching TRBD1. The V gene end was trimmed by 0 bases and the J gene end by 5 bases; junction bases not matched to a gene: 10. The V gene's germline CDR1 is KGHSH and CDR2 LQKENI. This CDR3 contains 17 residues. As DNA, the CDR3 is TGTGCCAGCTCACCACCGGGCAGCAGACAGGGGGTGGAGACCCAGTACTTC. This sequence encodes CASSPPGSRQGVETQYF. Based on the CDR3 plus reference TRBV18 and TRBJ2-5, the full variable domain is NAGVMQNPRHLVRRRGQEARLRCSPMKGHSHVYWYRQLPEEGLKFMVYLQKENIIDESGMPKERFSAEFPKEGPSILRIQQVVRGDSAAYFCASSPPGSRQGVETQYFGPGTRLLVL.

The chain uses TRBV7-2 and TRBJ1-2; D possibly corresponds to TRBD1 (6 bases). The CDR3 consists of 14 residues. The V gene's germline CDR1 is SGHTA and CDR2 FQGNSA. V was clipped by 0 bases and J by 3 bases, with 8 bases between them. The CDR3 DNA sequence: TGTGCCAGCAGCTTAGCGAGGACAGACTATGGCTACACCTTC. Its translation: CASSLARTDYGYTF.